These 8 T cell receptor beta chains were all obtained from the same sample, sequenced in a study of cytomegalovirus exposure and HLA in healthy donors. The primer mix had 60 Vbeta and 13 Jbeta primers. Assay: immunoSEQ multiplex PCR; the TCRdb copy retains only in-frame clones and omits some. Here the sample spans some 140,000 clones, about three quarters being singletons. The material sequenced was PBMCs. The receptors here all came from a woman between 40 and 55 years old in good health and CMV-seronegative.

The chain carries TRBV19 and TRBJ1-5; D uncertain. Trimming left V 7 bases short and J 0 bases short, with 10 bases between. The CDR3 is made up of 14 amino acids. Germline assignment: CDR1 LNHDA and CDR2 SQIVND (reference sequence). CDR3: CASNEVYSNQPQHF. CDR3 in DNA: TGTGCCAGTAATGAGGTTTATAGCAATCAGCCCCAGCATTTT.

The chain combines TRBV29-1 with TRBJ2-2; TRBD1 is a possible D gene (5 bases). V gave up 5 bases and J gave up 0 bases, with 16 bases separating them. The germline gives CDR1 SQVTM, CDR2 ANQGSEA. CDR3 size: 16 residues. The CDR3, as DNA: TGCAGCGTTAAAGTGGGGCCAGCAGCGAACACCGGGGAGCTGTTTTTT. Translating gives CSVKVGPAANTGELFF.

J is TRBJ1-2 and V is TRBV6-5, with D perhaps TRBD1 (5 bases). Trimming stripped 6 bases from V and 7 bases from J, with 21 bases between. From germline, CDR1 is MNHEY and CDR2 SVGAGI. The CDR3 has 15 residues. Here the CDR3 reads CASSYQSAGLGGYTF. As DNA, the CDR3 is TGTGCCAGCAGCTACCAATCGGCAGGGTTGGGTGGCTACACCTTC.

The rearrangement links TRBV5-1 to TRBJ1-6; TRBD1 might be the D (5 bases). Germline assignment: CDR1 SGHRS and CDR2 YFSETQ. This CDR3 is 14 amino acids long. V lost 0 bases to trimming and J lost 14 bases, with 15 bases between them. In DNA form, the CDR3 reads TGCGCCAGCAGCTTGGCGGGTTCGGGGGACGCCCTCCACTTT. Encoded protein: CASSLAGSGDALHF.

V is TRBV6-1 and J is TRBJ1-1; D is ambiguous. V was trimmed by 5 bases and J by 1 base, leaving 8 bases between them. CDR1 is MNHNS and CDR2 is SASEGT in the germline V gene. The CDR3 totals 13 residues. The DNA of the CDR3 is TGTGCCAGCAGTAAACAGCCGAACACTGAAGCTTTCTTT. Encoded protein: CASSKQPNTEAFF.

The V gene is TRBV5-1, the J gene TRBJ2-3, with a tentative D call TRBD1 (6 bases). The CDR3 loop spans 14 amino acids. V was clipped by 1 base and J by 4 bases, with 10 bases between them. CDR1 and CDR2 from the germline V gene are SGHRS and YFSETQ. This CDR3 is CASSLTGTPDTQYF. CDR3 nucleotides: TGCGCCAGCAGCTTGACAGGGACGCCAGATACGCAGTATTTT.

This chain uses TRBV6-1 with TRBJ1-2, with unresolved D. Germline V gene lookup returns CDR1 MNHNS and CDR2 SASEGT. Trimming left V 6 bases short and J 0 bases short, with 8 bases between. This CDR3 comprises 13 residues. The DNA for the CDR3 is TGTGCCAGCAGGACACAGTCTAACTATGGCTACACCTTC. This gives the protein CASRTQSNYGYTF.

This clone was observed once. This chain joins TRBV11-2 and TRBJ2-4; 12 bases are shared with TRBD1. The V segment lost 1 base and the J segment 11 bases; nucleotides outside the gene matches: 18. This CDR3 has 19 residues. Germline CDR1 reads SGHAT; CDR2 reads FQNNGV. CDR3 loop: CASSLVRTGTGGPPSVQYF. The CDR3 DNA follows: TGTGCCAGCAGCTTAGTAAGGACCGGGACAGGGGGCCCCCCGAGTGTTCAGTACTTC.